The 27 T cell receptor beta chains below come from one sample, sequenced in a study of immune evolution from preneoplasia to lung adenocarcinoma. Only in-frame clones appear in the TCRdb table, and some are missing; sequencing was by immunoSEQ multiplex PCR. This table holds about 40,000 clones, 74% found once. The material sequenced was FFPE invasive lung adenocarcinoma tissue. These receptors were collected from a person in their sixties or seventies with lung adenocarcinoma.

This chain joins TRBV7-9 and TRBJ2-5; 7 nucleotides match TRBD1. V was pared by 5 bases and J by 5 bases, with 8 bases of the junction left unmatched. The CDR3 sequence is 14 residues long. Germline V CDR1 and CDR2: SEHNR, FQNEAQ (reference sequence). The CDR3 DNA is TGTGCCAGCAGCCTAGGACAGGCGCGGGAGACCCAGTACTTC. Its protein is CASSLGQARETQYF. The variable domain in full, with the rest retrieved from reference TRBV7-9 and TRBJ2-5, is DTGVSQNPRHKITKRGQNVTFRCDPISEHNRLYWYRQTLGQGPEFLTYFQNEAQLEKSRLLSDRFSAERPKGSFSTLEIQRTEQGDSAMYLCASSLGQARETQYFGPGTRLLVL.

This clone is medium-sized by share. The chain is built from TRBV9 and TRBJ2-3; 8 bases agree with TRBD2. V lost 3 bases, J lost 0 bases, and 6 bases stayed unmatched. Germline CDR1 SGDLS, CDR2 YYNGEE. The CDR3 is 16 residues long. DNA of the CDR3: TGTGCCAGCAGCGCCATAGCGGGATATAGCACAGATACGCAGTATTTT. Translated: CASSAIAGYSTDTQYF. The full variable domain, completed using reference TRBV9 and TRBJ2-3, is DSGVTQTPKHLITATGQRVTLRCSPRSGDLSVYWYQQSLDQGLQFLIQYYNGEERAKGNILERFSAQQFPDLHSELNLSSLELGDSALYFCASSAIAGYSTDTQYFGPGTRLTVL.

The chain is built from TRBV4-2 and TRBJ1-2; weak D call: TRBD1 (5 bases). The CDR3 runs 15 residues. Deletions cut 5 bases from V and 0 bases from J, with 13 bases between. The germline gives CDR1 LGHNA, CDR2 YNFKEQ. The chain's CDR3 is CASSSNRLANYGYTF. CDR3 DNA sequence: TGTGCCAGCAGCTCCAACAGGCTTGCTAACTATGGCTACACCTTC.

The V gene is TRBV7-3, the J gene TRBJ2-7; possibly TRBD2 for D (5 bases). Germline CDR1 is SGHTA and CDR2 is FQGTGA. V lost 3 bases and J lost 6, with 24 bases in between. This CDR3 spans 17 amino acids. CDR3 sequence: CASSFGGRGREALEQYF. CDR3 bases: TGTGCCAGCAGCTTCGGTGGGCGAGGACGGGAAGCCCTCGAGCAGTACTTC.

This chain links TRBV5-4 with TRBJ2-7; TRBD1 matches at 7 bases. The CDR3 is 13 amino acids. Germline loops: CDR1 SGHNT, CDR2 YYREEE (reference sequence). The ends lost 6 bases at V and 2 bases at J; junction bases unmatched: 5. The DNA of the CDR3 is TGTGCCAGCAAAGACAGGGCCACCTACGAGCAGTACTTC. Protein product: CASKDRATYEQYF.

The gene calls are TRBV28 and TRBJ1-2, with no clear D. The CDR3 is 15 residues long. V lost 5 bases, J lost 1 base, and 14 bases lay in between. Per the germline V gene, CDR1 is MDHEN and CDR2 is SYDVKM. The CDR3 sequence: CASSPRTPDNYGYTF. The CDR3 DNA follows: TGTGCCAGCAGTCCAAGGACTCCGGATAACTATGGCTACACCTTC.

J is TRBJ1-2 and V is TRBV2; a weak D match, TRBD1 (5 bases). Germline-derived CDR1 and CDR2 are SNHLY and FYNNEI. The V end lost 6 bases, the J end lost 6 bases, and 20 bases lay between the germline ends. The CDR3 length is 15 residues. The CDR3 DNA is TGTGCCAGCAGCTCCCCCCGGGGACTCTCTAATGGCTACACCTTC. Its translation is CASSSPRGLSNGYTF.

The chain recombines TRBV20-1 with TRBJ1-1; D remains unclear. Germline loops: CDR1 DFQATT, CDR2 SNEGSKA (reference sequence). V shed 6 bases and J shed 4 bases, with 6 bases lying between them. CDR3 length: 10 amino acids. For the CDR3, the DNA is TGCAGTGCCCGCGCCACTGAAGCTTTCTTT. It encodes CSARATEAFF.

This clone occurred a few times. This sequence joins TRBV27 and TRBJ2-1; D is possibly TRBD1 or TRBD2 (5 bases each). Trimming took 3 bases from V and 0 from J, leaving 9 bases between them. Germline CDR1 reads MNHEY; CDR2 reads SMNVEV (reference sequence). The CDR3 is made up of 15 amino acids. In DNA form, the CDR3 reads TGTGCCAGCAGTTTTGAGGGGCTCTCCTACAATGAGCAGTTCTTC. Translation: CASSFEGLSYNEQFF.

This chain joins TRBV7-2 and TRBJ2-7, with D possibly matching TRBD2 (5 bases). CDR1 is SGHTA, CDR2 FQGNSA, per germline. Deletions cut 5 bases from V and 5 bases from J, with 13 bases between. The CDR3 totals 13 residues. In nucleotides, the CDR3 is TGTGCCAGCAGCCTAAACCGGGGAAACGAGCAGTACTTC. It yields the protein CASSLNRGNEQYF. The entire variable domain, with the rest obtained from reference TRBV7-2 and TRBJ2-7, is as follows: GAGVSQSPSNKVTEKGKDVELRCDPISGHTALYWYRQSLGQGLEFLIYFQGNSAPDKSGLPSDRFSAERTGGSVSTLTIQRTQQEDSAVYLCASSLNRGNEQYFGPGTRLTVT.

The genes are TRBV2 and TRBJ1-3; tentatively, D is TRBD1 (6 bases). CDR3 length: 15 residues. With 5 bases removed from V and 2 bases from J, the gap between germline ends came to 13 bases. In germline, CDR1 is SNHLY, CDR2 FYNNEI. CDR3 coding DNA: TGTGCCAGCAGTAACAGGGTCGAAACTGGAAACACCATATATTTT. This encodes CASSNRVETGNTIYF.

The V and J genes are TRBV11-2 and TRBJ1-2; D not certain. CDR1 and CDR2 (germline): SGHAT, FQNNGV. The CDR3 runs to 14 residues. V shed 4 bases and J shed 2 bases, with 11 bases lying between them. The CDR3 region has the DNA TGTGCCAGCAGCTCGATGGGTCTGAACTATGGCTACACCTTC. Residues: CASSSMGLNYGYTF. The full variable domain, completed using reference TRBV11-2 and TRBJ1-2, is EAGVAQSPRYKIIEKRQSVAFWCNPISGHATLYWYQQILGQGPKLLIQFQNNGVVDDSQLPKDRFSAERLKGVDSTLKIQPAKLEDSAVYLCASSSMGLNYGYTFGSGTRLTVV.

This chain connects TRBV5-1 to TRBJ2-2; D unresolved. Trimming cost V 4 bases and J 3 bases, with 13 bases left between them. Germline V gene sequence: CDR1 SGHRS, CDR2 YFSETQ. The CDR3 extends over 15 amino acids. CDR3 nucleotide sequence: TGCGCCAGCAGCCTGACTGTCATGGACACCGGGGAGCTGTTTTTT. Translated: CASSLTVMDTGELFF.

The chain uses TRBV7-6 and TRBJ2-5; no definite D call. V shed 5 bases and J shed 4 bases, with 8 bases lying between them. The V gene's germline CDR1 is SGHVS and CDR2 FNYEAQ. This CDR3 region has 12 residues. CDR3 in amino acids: CASSQTPETQYF. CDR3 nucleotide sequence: TGTGCCAGCAGCCAGACCCCAGAGACCCAGTACTTC.

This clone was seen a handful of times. The CDR3, as DNA: TGTGCCAGCAGTTATGGAGACAGGGACTATCAGCCCCAGCATTTT. This gives the protein CASSYGDRDYQPQHF. This chain uses TRBV6-6 with TRBJ1-5; 7 bases align to TRBD1. V shed 3 bases, J shed 5 bases, and the junction held 7 bases outside the gene matches. The CDR3 contains 15 residues. Germline assignment: CDR1 MNHNY and CDR2 SVGAGI (reference sequence).

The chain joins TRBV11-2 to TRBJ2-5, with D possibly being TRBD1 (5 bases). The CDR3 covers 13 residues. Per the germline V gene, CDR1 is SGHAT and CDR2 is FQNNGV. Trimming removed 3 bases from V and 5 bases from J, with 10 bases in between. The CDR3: CASSFSGMETQYF. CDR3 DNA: TGTGCCAGCAGCTTTTCAGGGATGGAGACCCAGTACTTC.

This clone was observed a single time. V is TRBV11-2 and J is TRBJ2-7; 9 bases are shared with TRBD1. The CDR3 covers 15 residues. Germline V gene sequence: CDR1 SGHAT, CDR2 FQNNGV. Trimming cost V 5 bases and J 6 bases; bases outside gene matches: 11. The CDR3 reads CASSPNDRGTIEQYF. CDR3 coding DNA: TGTGCCAGCAGCCCCAATGACAGGGGGACTATCGAGCAGTACTTC.

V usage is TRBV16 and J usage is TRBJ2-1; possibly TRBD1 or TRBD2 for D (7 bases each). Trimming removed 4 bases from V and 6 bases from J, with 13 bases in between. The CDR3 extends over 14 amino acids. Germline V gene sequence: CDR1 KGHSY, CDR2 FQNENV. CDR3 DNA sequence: TGTGCCAGCAGCCGAAGCAGGGGGGGCAATGAGCAGTTCTTC. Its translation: CASSRSRGGNEQFF. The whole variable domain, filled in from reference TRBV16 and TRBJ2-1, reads GEEVAQTPKHLVRGEGQKAKLYCAPIKGHSYVFWYQQVLKNEFKFLISFQNENVFDETGMPKERFSAKCLPNSPCSLEIQATKLEDSAVYFCASSRSRGGNEQFFGPGTRLTVL.

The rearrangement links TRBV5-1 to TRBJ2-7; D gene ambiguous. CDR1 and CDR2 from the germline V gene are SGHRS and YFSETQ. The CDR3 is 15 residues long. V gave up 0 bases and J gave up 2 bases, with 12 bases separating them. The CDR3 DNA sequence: TGCGCCAGCAGCTTGGGTACGGTAGGGACCTACGAGCAGTACTTC. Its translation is CASSLGTVGTYEQYF.

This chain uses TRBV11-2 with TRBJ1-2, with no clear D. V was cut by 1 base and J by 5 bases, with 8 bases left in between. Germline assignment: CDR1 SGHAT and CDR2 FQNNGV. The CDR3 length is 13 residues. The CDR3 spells CASSLGRTYGYTF. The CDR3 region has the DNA TGTGCCAGCAGCTTAGGCCGAACTTATGGCTACACCTTC.

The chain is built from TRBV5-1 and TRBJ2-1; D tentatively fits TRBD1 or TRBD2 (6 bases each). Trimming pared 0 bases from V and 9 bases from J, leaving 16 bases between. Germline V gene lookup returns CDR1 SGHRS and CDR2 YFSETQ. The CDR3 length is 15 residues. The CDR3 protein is CASSLASRGGGEQFF. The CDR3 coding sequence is TGCGCCAGCAGCTTGGCCTCCAGAGGAGGGGGTGAGCAGTTCTTC.

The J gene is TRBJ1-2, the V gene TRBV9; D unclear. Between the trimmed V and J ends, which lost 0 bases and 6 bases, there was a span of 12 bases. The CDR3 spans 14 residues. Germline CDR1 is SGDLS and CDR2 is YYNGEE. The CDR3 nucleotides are TGTGCCAGCAGCGTAGGCACCGATCCTGATGGCTACACCTTC. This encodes CASSVGTDPDGYTF. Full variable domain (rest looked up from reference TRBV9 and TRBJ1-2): DSGVTQTPKHLITATGQRVTLRCSPRSGDLSVYWYQQSLDQGLQFLIQYYNGEERAKGNILERFSAQQFPDLHSELNLSSLELGDSALYFCASSVGTDPDGYTFGSGTRLTVV.

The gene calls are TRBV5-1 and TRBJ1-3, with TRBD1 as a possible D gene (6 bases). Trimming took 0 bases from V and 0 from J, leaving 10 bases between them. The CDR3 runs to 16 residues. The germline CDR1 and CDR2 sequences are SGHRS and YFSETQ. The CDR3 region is CASSLAGQYSGNTIYF. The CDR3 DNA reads TGCGCCAGCAGCTTGGCCGGACAGTACTCTGGAAACACCATATATTTT. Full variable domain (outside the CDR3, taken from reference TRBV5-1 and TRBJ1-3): KAGVTQTPRYLIKTRGQQVTLSCSPISGHRSVSWYQQTPGQGLQFLFEYFSETQRNKGNFPGRFSGRQFSNSRSEMNVSTLELGDSALYLCASSLAGQYSGNTIYFGEGSWLTVV.

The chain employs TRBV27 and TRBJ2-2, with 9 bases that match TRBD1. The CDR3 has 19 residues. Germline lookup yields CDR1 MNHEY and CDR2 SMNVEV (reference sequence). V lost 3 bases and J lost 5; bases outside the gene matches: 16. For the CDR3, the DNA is TGTGCCAGCAGTTTGTCGTACTTTCTAGGGACAGGGAGTACCGGGGAGCTGTTTTTT. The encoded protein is CASSLSYFLGTGSTGELFF.

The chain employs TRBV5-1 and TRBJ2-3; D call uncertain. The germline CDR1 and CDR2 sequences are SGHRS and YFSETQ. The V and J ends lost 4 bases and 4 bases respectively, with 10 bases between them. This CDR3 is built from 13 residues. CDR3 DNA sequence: TGCGCCAGCAGCACCCGACTCGCAGATACGCAGTATTTT. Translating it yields CASSTRLADTQYF.

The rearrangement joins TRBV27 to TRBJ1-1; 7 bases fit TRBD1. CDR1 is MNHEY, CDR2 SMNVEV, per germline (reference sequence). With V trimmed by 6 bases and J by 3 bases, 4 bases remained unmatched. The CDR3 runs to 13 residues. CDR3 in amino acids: CASSRTGYTEAFF. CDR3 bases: TGTGCCAGCAGCAGGACAGGTTACACTGAAGCTTTCTTT.

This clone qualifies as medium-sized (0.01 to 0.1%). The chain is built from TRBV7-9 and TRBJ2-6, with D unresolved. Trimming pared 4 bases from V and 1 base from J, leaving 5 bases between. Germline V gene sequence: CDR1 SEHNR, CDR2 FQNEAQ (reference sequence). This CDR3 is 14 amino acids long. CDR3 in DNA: TGTGCCAGCAGCTCTGTATCTGGGGCCAACGTCCTGACTTTC. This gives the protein CASSSVSGANVLTF. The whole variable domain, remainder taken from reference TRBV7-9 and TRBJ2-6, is DTGVSQNPRHKITKRGQNVTFRCDPISEHNRLYWYRQTLGQGPEFLTYFQNEAQLEKSRLLSDRFSAERPKGSFSTLEIQRTEQGDSAMYLCASSSVSGANVLTFGAGSRLTVL.